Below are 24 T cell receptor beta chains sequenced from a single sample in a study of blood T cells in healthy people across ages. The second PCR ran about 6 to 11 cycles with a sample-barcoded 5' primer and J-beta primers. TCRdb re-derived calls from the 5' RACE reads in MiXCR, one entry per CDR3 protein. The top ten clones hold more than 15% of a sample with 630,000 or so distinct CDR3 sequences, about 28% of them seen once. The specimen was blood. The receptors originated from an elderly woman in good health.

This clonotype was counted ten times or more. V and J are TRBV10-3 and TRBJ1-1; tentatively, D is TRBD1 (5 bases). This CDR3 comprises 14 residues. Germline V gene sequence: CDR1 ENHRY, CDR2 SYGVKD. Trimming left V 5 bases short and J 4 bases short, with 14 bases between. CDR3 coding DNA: TGTGCCATCAGTCAAATCACGGGGGGCACTGAAGCTTTCTTT. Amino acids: CAISQITGGTEAFF.

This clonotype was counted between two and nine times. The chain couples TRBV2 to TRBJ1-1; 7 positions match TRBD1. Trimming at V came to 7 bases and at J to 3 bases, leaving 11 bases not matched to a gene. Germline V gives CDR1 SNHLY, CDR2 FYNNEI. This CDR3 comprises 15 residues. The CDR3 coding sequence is TGTGCCAGCACTAGTATGGGACAGAGGGACACTGAAGCTTTCTTT. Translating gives CASTSMGQRDTEAFF.

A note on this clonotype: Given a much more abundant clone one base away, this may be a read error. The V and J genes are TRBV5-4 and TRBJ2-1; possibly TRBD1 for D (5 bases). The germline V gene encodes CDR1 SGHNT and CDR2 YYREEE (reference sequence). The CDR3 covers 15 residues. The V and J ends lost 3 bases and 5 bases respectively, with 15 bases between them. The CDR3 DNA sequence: TGTGCCAGCAGCTGGGCAGGCGACAGAGACAATGAGCAGTTCTTC. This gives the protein CASSWAGDRDNEQFF.

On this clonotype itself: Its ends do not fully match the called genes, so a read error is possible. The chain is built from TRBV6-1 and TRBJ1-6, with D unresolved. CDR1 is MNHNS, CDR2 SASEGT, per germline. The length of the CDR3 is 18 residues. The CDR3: CASSRNGQQSSYNSSLHF. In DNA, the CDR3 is TGTGCCAGCAGTCGTAACGGCCAGCAAAGCTCCTATAATTCATCCCTCCACTTT.

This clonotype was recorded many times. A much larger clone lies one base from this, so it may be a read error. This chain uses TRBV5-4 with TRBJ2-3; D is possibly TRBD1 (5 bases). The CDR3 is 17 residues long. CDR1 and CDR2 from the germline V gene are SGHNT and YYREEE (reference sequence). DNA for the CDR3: TGTGCCGGCAGCCGCGGCGGACATCGTACTAGCACAGATACGCAGTATTTT. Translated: CAGSRGGHRTSTDTQYF.

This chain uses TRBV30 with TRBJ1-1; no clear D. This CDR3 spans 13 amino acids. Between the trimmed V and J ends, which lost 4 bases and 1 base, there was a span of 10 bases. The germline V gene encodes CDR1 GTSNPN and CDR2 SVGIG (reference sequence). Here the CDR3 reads CAWKREANTEAFF. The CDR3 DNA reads TGTGCCTGGAAAAGAGAGGCGAACACTGAAGCTTTCTTT.

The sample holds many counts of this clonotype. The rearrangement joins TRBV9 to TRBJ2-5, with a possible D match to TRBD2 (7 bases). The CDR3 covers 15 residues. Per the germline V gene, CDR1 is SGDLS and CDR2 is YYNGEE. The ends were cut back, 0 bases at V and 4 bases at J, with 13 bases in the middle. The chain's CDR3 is CASSVGAGEGETQYF. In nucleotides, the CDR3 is TGTGCCAGCAGCGTAGGGGCAGGGGAGGGAGAGACCCAGTACTTC. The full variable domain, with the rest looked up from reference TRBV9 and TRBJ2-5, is DSGVTQTPKHLITATGQRVTLRCSPRSGDLSVYWYQQSLDQGLQFLIQYYNGEERAKGNILERFSAQQFPDLHSELNLSSLELGDSALYFCASSVGAGEGETQYFGPGTRLLVL.

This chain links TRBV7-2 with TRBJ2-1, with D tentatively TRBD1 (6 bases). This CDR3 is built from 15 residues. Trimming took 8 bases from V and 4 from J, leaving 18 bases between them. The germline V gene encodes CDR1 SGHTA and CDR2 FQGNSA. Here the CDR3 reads CASQTGTSIYNEQFF. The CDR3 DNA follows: TGTGCCAGCCAAACCGGGACATCGATTTACAATGAGCAGTTCTTC.

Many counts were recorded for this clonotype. The CDR3 is CASSLPSPGASGTYGYTF. CDR3 DNA sequence: TGTGCCAGCAGCTTACCGTCTCCGGGTGCGTCAGGGACCTATGGCTACACCTTC. V gene TRBV7-9 combines with J gene TRBJ1-2; perhaps TRBD1 as D (5 bases). V was cut by 2 bases and J by 4 bases, with 23 bases left in between. The CDR3 consists of 18 residues. Germline CDR1 reads SEHNR; CDR2 reads FQNEAQ (reference sequence).

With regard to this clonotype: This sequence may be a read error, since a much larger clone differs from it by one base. CDR3: CAISATGKETQDF. CDR3 in DNA: TGTGCCATCAGTGCGACAGGGAAAGAGACCCAGGACTTC. The rearrangement uses TRBV10-3 and TRBJ2-5; 7 bases are shared with TRBD1. CDR3 length: 13 amino acids. From germline, CDR1 is ENHRY and CDR2 SYGVKD.

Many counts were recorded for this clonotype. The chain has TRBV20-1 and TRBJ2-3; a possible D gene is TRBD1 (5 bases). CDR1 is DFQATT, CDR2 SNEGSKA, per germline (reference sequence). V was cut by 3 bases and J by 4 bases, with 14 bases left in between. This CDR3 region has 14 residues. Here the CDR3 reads CSASSWGESDTQYF. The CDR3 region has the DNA TGCAGTGCTAGTTCTTGGGGCGAGTCAGATACGCAGTATTTT.

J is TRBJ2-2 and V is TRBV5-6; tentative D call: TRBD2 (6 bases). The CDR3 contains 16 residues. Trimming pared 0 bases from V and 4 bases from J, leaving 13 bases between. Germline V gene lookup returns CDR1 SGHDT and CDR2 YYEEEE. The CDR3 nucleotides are TGTGCCAGCAGCTTGGAGGCGGGACGTTTCACCGGGGAGCTGTTTTTT. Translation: CASSLEAGRFTGELFF.

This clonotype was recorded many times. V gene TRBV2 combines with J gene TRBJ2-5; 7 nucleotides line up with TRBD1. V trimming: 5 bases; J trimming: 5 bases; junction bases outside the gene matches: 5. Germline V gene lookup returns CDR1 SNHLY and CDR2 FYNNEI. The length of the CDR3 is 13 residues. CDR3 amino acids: CASSSGQWETQYF. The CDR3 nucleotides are TGTGCCAGCAGTTCGGGACAGTGGGAGACCCAGTACTTC.

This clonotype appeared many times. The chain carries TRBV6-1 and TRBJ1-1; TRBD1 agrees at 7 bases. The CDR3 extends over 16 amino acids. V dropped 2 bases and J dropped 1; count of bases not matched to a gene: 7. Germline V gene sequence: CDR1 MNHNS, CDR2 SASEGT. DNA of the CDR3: TGTGCCAGCAGTGAAATCCGGAACAGGGGGAACACTGAAGCTTTCTTT. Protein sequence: CASSEIRNRGNTEAFF.

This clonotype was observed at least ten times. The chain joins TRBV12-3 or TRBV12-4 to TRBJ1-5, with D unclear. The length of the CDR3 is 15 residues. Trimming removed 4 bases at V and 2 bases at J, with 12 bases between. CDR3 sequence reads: CASSSGPARNQPQHF. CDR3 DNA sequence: TGTGCCAGCAGTTCAGGTCCGGCGCGCAATCAGCCCCAGCATTTT.

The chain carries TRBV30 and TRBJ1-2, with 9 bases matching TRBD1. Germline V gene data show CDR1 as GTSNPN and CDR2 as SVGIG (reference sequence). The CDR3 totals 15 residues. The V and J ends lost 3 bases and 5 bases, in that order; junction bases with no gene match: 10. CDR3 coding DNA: TGTGCCTGGAGGGAAAGGCTAGGGACAGGGTATGGCTACACCTTC. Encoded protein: CAWRERLGTGYGYTF. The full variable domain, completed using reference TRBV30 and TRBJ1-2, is SQTIHQWPATLVQPVGSPLSLECTVEGTSNPNLYWYRQAAGRGLQLLFYSVGIGQISSEVPQNLSASRPQDRQFILSSKKLLLSDSGFYLCAWRERLGTGYGYTFGSGTRLTVV.

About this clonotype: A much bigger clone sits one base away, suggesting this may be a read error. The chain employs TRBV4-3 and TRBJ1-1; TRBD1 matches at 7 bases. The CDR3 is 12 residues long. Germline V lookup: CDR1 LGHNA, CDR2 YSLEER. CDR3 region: CAGSQDTGAAFF. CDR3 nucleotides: TGCGCCGGCAGCCAAGACACAGGGGCTGCTTTCTTT.

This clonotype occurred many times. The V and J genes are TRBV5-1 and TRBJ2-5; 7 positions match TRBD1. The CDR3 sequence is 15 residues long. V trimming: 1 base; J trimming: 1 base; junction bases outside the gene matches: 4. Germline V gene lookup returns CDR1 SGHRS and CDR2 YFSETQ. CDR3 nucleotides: TGCGCCAGCAGCTTGCAGGGGGTTTCCCAAGAGACCCAGTACTTC. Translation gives CASSLQGVSQETQYF.

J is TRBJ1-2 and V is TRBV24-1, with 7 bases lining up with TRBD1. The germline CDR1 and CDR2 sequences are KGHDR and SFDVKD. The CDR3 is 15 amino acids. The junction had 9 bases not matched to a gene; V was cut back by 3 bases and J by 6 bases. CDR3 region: CATSDPLVGGHGYTF. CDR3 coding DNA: TGTGCCACCAGTGATCCCCTGGTAGGGGGCCATGGCTACACCTTC.

CDR3 coding DNA: TGTGCCAGCAGTCCGGGACACGGGGGGCTGAACACTGAAGCTTTCTTT. Translation gives CASSPGHGGLNTEAFF. V usage is TRBV6-2 or TRBV6-3 and J usage is TRBJ1-1; D might be TRBD1 (6 bases). Trimming removed 5 bases at V and 0 bases at J, with 16 bases between. CDR1 and CDR2 (germline): MNHEY, SVGEGT. The CDR3 covers 16 residues.

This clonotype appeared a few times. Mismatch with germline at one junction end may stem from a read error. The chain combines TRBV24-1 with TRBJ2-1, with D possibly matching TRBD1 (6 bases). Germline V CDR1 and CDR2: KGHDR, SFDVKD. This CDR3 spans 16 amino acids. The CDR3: CATSEPTGSSCNEQFF. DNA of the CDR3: TGTGCCACCAGTGAACCCACAGGGAGCTCCTGCAATGAGCAGTTCTTC.

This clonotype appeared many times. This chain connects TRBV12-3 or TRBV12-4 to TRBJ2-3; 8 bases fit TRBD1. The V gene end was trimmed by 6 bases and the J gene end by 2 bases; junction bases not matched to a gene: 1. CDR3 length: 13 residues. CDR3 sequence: CASRGQVTDTQYF. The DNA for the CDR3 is TGTGCCAGCAGGGGACAGGTCACAGATACGCAGTATTTT.

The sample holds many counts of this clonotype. CDR3 coding DNA: TGCAGCGCTGTGACAGGGCTCTACGAGCAGTACTTC. It specifies CSAVTGLYEQYF. The rearrangement joins TRBV29-1 to TRBJ2-7; 7 bases align to TRBD1. V lost 7 bases and J lost 3; bases outside the gene matches: 6. The CDR3 spans 12 residues. The germline CDR1 and CDR2 sequences are SQVTM and ANQGSEA.

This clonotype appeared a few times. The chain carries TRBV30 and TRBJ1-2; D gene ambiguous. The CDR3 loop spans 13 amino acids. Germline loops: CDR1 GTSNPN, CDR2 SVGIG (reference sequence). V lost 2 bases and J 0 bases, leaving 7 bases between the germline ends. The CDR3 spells CAWSTTSNYGYTF. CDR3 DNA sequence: TGTGCCTGGAGTACCACTTCTAACTATGGCTACACCTTC.